These 28 T cell receptor beta chains were all obtained from the same sample, sequenced in a study of blood T cell repertoires in COVID-19. Here immunoSEQ multiplex PCR was the method, and the copy in TCRdb shows in-frame clones only, minus some. This sample has 30,000 or so clones, with around 90% found just once. The sample consisted of peripheral blood. Receptor source: a woman aged 40 to 50 with active or convalescent COVID-19.

The chain couples TRBV14 to TRBJ2-5; 7 positions match TRBD2. The germline V gene has CDR1 SGHDN and CDR2 FVKESK. There are 14 residues in the CDR3. After removal of 3 bases from V and 3 bases from J, the junction contained 4 bases not matched to a gene. CDR3 protein: CASSQLLAEETQYF. Written as DNA, the CDR3 is TGTGCCAGCAGCCAGCTTCTAGCGGAAGAGACCCAGTACTTC.

This sequence joins TRBV3-1 (or the pseudogene TRBV3-2) and TRBJ2-1; D is unresolved. CDR1 and CDR2 (germline): LGHDT, YNNKEL (reference sequence). V gave up 0 bases and J gave up 3 bases, with 9 bases separating them. CDR3 size: 15 residues. The CDR3 protein is CASSQDWQIYNEQFF. CDR3 DNA sequence: TGTGCCAGCAGCCAAGATTGGCAGATCTACAATGAGCAGTTCTTC.

The gene calls are TRBV6-5 and TRBJ1-6; D might be TRBD1 (5 bases). Germline V CDR1 and CDR2: MNHEY, SVGAGI. This CDR3 has 15 residues. V was clipped by 5 bases and J by 10 bases, with 18 bases between them. The CDR3 DNA reads TGTGCCAGCAGTCTAGACGGGGGAGGTGGGTCACCCCTCCACTTT. Protein sequence: CASSLDGGGGSPLHF.

The chain links TRBV21-1 to TRBJ2-5; TRBD2 was called by the table and not checked on the DNA. TRBV21-1 has pseudogene status. This CDR3 region has 15 residues. CDR3: CASTIGGRGQETQYF. CDR3 nucleotides: TGTGCCAGCACCATTGGGGGGAGGGGCCAAGAGACCCAGTACTTC.

The chain is built from TRBV2 and TRBJ1-2; maybe TRBD1 (6 bases). Germline lookup yields CDR1 SNHLY and CDR2 FYNNEI. V shed 7 bases and J shed 1 base, with 16 bases lying between them. This CDR3 region has 15 residues. CDR3 region: CASTEYRDLNYGYTF. CDR3 sequence (DNA): TGTGCCAGCACCGAGTACAGGGACCTTAACTATGGCTACACCTTC.

The gene calls are TRBV3-1 (or the pseudogene TRBV3-2) and TRBJ2-7; TRBD2 aligns across 7 bases. V gave up 4 bases and J gave up 4 bases; unmatched junction bases: 10. Germline values: CDR1 LGHDT, CDR2 YNNKEL (reference sequence). This CDR3 is built from 15 residues. The CDR3 coding sequence is TGTGCCAGCAGCCCTTTCGGGGGAGGGCCATACGAGCAGTACTTC. Its translation is CASSPFGGGPYEQYF.

The chain recombines TRBV27 with TRBJ1-1; tentative D call: TRBD1 (6 bases). Germline CDR1 reads MNHEY; CDR2 reads SMNVEV (reference sequence). The CDR3 is 15 amino acids. The ends were cut back, 4 bases at V and 1 base at J, with 13 bases in the middle. CDR3 coding DNA: TGTGCCAGCAGTTCCCGACAGGCGCCGAACACTGAAGCTTTCTTT. It encodes CASSSRQAPNTEAFF.

The V gene is TRBV15, the J gene TRBJ1-3; D remains ambiguous. Per germline, CDR1 LNHNV and CDR2 YYDKDF (reference sequence). CDR3 length equals 16 residues. Trimming took 5 bases from V and 0 from J, leaving 14 bases between them. Written as DNA, the CDR3 is TGTGCCACCAGCGGTCCCCCTGGCCTCTCTGGAAACACCATATATTTT. Protein product: CATSGPPGLSGNTIYF.

The chain is built from TRBV7-9 and TRBJ2-7; D ambiguous. CDR1 and CDR2 (germline): SEHNR, FQNEAQ (reference sequence). Trimming shortened V by 2 bases and J by 4 bases, and 3 bases separated the two germline ends. This CDR3 region has 11 residues. CDR3 region: CASSLSYEQYF. CDR3 sequence (DNA): TGTGCCAGCAGCTTATCTTACGAGCAGTACTTC.

The chain links TRBV19 to TRBJ1-2, with 8 bases that match TRBD1. The germline gives CDR1 LNHDA, CDR2 SQIVND (reference sequence). This CDR3 comprises 17 residues. The ends lost 10 bases at V and 5 bases at J; junction bases unmatched: 21. The CDR3 nucleotides are TGTGCCACGACCCTTTCGTGGGGACAGGATTTCCCTTATGGCTACACCTTC. Translation gives CATTLSWGQDFPYGYTF.

The rearrangement uses TRBV19 and TRBJ2-6; TRBD1 might be the D (6 bases). The CDR3 has 15 residues. CDR1 and CDR2 (germline): LNHDA, SQIVND (reference sequence). Trimming pared 6 bases from V and 0 bases from J, leaving 9 bases between. CDR3 bases: TGTGCCAGTAGGGACAGAAACTCTGGGGCCAACGTCCTGACTTTC. Translating it yields CASRDRNSGANVLTF.

The sample holds a few counts of this clone. V gene TRBV4-2 combines with J gene TRBJ1-1, with D uncertain. The CDR3 is 12 residues long. V was trimmed by 3 bases and J by 2 bases, leaving 4 bases between them. From germline, CDR1 is LGHNA and CDR2 YNFKEQ. In DNA form, the CDR3 reads TGTGCCAGCAGCCACGGTAACACTGAAGCTTTCTTT. Translating gives CASSHGNTEAFF.

The chain uses TRBV19 and TRBJ2-5; 7 nucleotides agree with TRBD2. The trim removed 3 bases at V and 9 bases at J, leaving 16 bases unmatched. This CDR3 region has 16 residues. The V gene's germline CDR1 is LNHDA and CDR2 SQIVND (reference sequence). CDR3 loop: CASSIRVRETAGAQYF. The CDR3 DNA follows: TGTGCCAGTAGTATCAGGGTTCGGGAGACCGCGGGGGCCCAGTACTTC.

The V gene is TRBV10-3, the J gene TRBJ2-7; tentative D call: TRBD1 (6 bases). The germline V gene encodes CDR1 ENHRY and CDR2 SYGVKD. This CDR3 region has 17 residues. Between the trimmed V and J ends, which lost 2 bases and 5 bases, there was a span of 22 bases. The CDR3 DNA sequence: TGTGCCATCAGTGAGCCGAGGATGGACAGATACCCAGACGAGCAGTACTTC. Translation gives CAISEPRMDRYPDEQYF.

The rearrangement uses TRBV7-9 and TRBJ2-1; 7 bases match TRBD2. V trimming: 3 bases; J trimming: 9 bases; junction bases outside the gene matches: 8. The CDR3 consists of 14 residues. CDR1 and CDR2 from the germline V gene are SEHNR and FQNEAQ (reference sequence). CDR3 loop: CASSFDTSAGEQFF. The CDR3 DNA sequence: TGTGCCAGCAGCTTCGATACTAGCGCTGGTGAGCAGTTCTTC.

The rearrangement links TRBV19 to TRBJ2-1, with 10 bases identical to TRBD1. This CDR3 has 16 residues. Germline V lookup: CDR1 LNHDA, CDR2 SQIVND (reference sequence). Unmatched junction bases numbered 17, after V lost 10 bases and J lost 8 bases. CDR3 in amino acids: CATTTFRDRGSDEQFF. The CDR3 nucleotides are TGTGCCACCACAACTTTCCGGGACAGGGGATCGGATGAGCAGTTCTTC.

The chain joins TRBV7-9 to TRBJ2-1; 10 bases match TRBD2. Looked up from germline, CDR1 is SEHNR and CDR2 is FQNEAQ (reference sequence). There are 15 residues in the CDR3. The ends lost 5 bases at V and 10 bases at J; junction bases unmatched: 11. The CDR3 loop is CASSLRAGGKIEQFF. The CDR3 DNA follows: TGTGCCAGCAGCCTCCGAGCGGGAGGGAAAATAGAGCAGTTCTTC.

The rearrangement uses TRBV28 and TRBJ2-3; D might be TRBD2 (6 bases). Trimming cost V 7 bases and J 1 base, with 21 bases left between them. CDR3 length equals 17 residues. The germline gives CDR1 MDHEN, CDR2 SYDVKM. The CDR3 protein is CASTPNEREYGTDTQYF. CDR3 bases: TGTGCCAGCACCCCCAACGAACGGGAGTATGGCACAGATACGCAGTATTTT. Drawing the rest from reference TRBV28 and TRBJ2-3, the complete variable domain is DVKVTQSSRYLVKRTGEKVFLECVQDMDHENMFWYRQDPGLGLRLIYFSYDVKMKEKGDIPEGYSVSREKKERFSLILESASTNQTSMYLCASTPNEREYGTDTQYFGPGTRLTVL.

The gene calls are TRBV2 and TRBJ2-5, with unresolved D. CDR3 length equals 13 residues. V was pared by 2 bases and J by 3 bases, with 7 bases between. Germline assignment: CDR1 SNHLY and CDR2 FYNNEI. CDR3 region: CASSEPLKETQYF. CDR3 in DNA: TGTGCCAGCAGTGAACCCCTAAAAGAGACCCAGTACTTC. Drawing the rest from reference TRBV2 and TRBJ2-5, the complete variable domain is EPEVTQTPSHQVTQMGQEVILRCVPISNHLYFYWYRQILGQKVEFLVSFYNNEISEKSEIFDDQFSVERPDGSNFTLKIRSTKLEDSAMYFCASSEPLKETQYFGPGTRLLVL.

The chain is built from TRBV9 and TRBJ2-3; D might be TRBD2 (6 bases). The CDR3 covers 16 residues. Germline V CDR1 and CDR2: SGDLS, YYNGEE. Trimming took off 4 bases at V and 3 bases at J, with 18 bases between the two ends. The CDR3 spells CASSSPQEGWTDTQYF. In DNA form, the CDR3 reads TGTGCCAGCAGCTCCCCCCAGGAGGGGTGGACAGATACGCAGTATTTT.

The chain links TRBV30 to TRBJ1-5, with TRBD1 matching 8 bases. Germline CDR1 reads GTSNPN; CDR2 reads SVGIG (reference sequence). The CDR3 covers 14 residues. Trimming took 8 bases from V and 5 from J; bases not matched to a gene: 11. The CDR3 coding sequence is TGTGCCGGTCAAACAGGGGGTTTCGATCAGCCCCAGCATTTT. Translation gives CAGQTGGFDQPQHF.

This clone was detected only a few times. The chain joins TRBV12-3 or TRBV12-4 to TRBJ2-2; a possible D gene is TRBD1 (5 bases). CDR3 length: 13 amino acids. V shed 7 bases and J shed 4 bases, with 10 bases lying between them. The CDR3 nucleotides are TGTGCCAGCAATAAACAGGCCACCGGGGAGCTGTTTTTT. It yields the protein CASNKQATGELFF.

The rearrangement joins TRBV28 to TRBJ1-5; D gene uncertain. The CDR3 has 13 amino acids. V dropped 8 bases and J dropped 0 bases, with 8 bases sitting between them. Germline V gene sequence: CDR1 MDHEN, CDR2 SYDVKM. CDR3 protein: CASEVYSNQPQHF. Written as DNA, the CDR3 is TGTGCCAGCGAGGTTTATAGCAATCAGCCCCAGCATTTT.

The chain joins TRBV28 to TRBJ2-7; tentatively, D is TRBD1 (5 bases). V lost 2 bases and J lost 0, with 5 bases in between. The CDR3 consists of 13 residues. Per the germline V gene, CDR1 is MDHEN and CDR2 is SYDVKM. The CDR3 region has the DNA TGTGCCAGCAGTTTAAGGGGCTCCTACGAGCAGTACTTC. Its translation: CASSLRGSYEQYF.

The V gene is TRBV9, the J gene TRBJ2-2, with 7 bases aligning to TRBD1. The CDR3 has 15 amino acids. Unmatched junction bases numbered 12, after V lost 3 bases and J lost 10 bases. Germline V gene sequence: CDR1 SGDLS, CDR2 YYNGEE. Here the CDR3 DNA reads TGTGCCAGCAGCGCTGGGGACAGCACTTCCGCGGAGCTGTTTTTT. Translation: CASSAGDSTSAELFF.

The V gene is TRBV6-2 or TRBV6-3, the J gene TRBJ2-4; TRBD2 agrees at 8 bases. The germline gives CDR1 MNHEY, CDR2 SVGEGT. This CDR3 has 15 residues. The trim removed 2 bases at V and 6 bases at J, leaving 6 bases unmatched. The CDR3 sequence is CASSYVAGRGNIQYF. The DNA for the CDR3 is TGTGCCAGCAGTTACGTAGCGGGGCGCGGAAACATTCAGTACTTC.

This clone turned up a few times. The gene calls are TRBV9 and TRBJ2-7, with D possibly matching TRBD1 (6 bases). From germline, CDR1 is SGDLS and CDR2 YYNGEE. V lost 3 bases, J lost 4 bases, and 11 bases lay in between. CDR3 size: 13 residues. As DNA, the CDR3 is TGTGCCAGCAGCGGTCACAGGGCTTACGAGCAGTACTTC. This sequence encodes CASSGHRAYEQYF.

The chain combines TRBV6-5 with TRBJ2-7, with 11 bases fitting TRBD1. The CDR3 is made up of 14 amino acids. Unmatched junction bases numbered 5, after V lost 5 bases and J lost 5 bases. Germline V gene sequence: CDR1 MNHEY, CDR2 SVGAGI. The CDR3 nucleotides are TGTGCCAGCAGTCGGGACAGGGGGTCCGACGAGCAGTACTTC. Protein sequence: CASSRDRGSDEQYF.